A single sample gave rise to the 15 T cell receptor beta chains below, sequenced in a study of CXCR3-negative and CXCR3-positive naive CD8 T cells. The TRB libraries of cDNA were built by UMI-labeled 5' RACE. TCRdb re-called the 5' RACE reads; one entry per CDR3 protein, DNA not given. This table holds roughly 100,000 distinct CDR3 sequences. Sequencing was carried out using naive CXCR3- CD8+ T cells from blood. Subset denoted: CD45RO-CCR7+CD27+CD95- naive CD8+ T cells lacking CXCR3 (TNR3-). These receptor sequences come from a human donor in good health. Some clones in this sample may be carry-over from other donors' samples.

This chain uses TRBV7-9 with TRBJ2-7; as DNA is missing, the TRBD1 call by TCRdb cannot be tested. The CDR3 has 15 residues. Per the germline V gene, CDR1 is SEHNR and CDR2 is FQNEAQ (reference sequence). The CDR3 sequence is CASSSWTGNGYEQYF.

V usage is TRBV4-3 and J usage is TRBJ1-2. CDR1 is LGHNA, CDR2 YSLEER, per germline. CDR3 size: 13 residues. CDR3 in amino acids: CASSQDPAGGYTF.

The chain recombines TRBV3-1 with TRBJ2-6; TCRdb calls TRBD1, which cannot be checked without DNA. Per the germline V gene, CDR1 is LGHDT and CDR2 is YNNKEL (reference sequence). The CDR3 length is 18 residues. CDR3: CASSQTGGFGSGANVLTF.

CDR3 loop: CASQVSREIFYEQYF. This chain uses TRBV12-3 or TRBV12-4 with TRBJ2-7. The CDR3 sequence is 15 residues long.

The rearrangement joins TRBV5-1 to TRBJ2-7; TCRdb's assignment of TRBD1 cannot be checked, as there is no DNA. This CDR3 contains 14 residues. Germline V gene sequence: CDR1 SGHRS, CDR2 YFSETQ. CDR3 region: CASSFRGAPYEQYF.

The chain employs TRBV6-2 or TRBV6-3 and TRBJ2-3; the TRBD1 assignment by TCRdb is unverifiable without DNA. The CDR3 loop spans 16 amino acids. Germline V gene lookup returns CDR1 MNHEY and CDR2 SVGEGT. The CDR3 sequence: CASSGPRQGFTDTQYF.

This chain joins TRBV27 and TRBJ2-1. Germline CDR1 and CDR2: MNHEY and SMNVEV (reference sequence). CDR3 length equals 13 residues. The CDR3: CASSSLIYNEQFF.

This sequence joins TRBV29-1 and TRBJ1-1. CDR1 and CDR2 from the germline V gene are SQVTM and ANQGSEA. The CDR3 length is 12 residues. CDR3: CSVEEDGTEAFF.

This chain uses TRBV29-1 with TRBJ2-7; the D gene TCRdb calls, TRBD1, cannot be checked with no DNA. The V gene's germline CDR1 is SQVTM and CDR2 ANQGSEA. The CDR3 totals 12 residues. The CDR3 is CSAGQASYEQYF.

The J gene is TRBJ2-3, the V gene TRBV4-1; TCRdb selects TRBD1, and the lack of DNA leaves this call unchecked. This CDR3 comprises 17 residues. Germline assignment: CDR1 MGHRA and CDR2 YSYEKL. CDR3: CASSQDLAAPNTDTQYF.

The chain recombines TRBV7-9 with TRBJ1-2; the TCRdb D gene call, TRBD1, has no DNA to confirm it. Germline-derived CDR1 and CDR2 are SEHNR and FQNEAQ (reference sequence). The CDR3 consists of 13 residues. The CDR3 sequence is CASSLDRDYGYTF. The entire variable domain, with the rest obtained from reference TRBV7-9 and TRBJ1-2, is as follows: DTGVSQNPRHKITKRGQNVTFRCDPISEHNRLYWYRQTLGQGPEFLTYFQNEAQLEKSRLLSDRFSAERPKGSFSTLEIQRTEQGDSAMYLCASSLDRDYGYTFGSGTRLTVV.

The CDR3 loop is CASSLFESSYNEQFF. This chain connects TRBV7-2 to TRBJ2-1. The CDR3 runs 15 residues. Germline values: CDR1 SGHTA, CDR2 FQGNSA. The full variable domain, in which reference TRBV7-2 and TRBJ2-1 provide the parts outside the CDR3, is GAGVSQSPSNKVTEKGKDVELRCDPISGHTALYWYRQSLGQGLEFLIYFQGNSAPDKSGLPSDRFSAERTGGSVSTLTIQRTQQEDSAVYLCASSLFESSYNEQFFGPGTRLTVL.

V and J are TRBV18 and TRBJ1-2; as DNA is missing, the TRBD1 call by TCRdb cannot be tested. CDR1 KGHSH and CDR2 LQKENI come from the germline V gene. The length of the CDR3 is 17 residues. CDR3 in amino acids: CASPTTRGQPSNYGYTF.

V and J are TRBV7-3 and TRBJ2-7. This CDR3 has 15 residues. Germline V gene lookup returns CDR1 SGHTA and CDR2 FQGTGA. The CDR3 spells CASSLNAAGPYEQYF.

J is TRBJ2-7 and V is TRBV7-6; lacking DNA, the TRBD1 call made by TCRdb goes unchecked. CDR3 length equals 16 residues. CDR1 and CDR2 from the germline V gene are SGHVS and FNYEAQ. CDR3 residues: CASSLAAGTGVVEQYF.